Here is one TCR beta chain with its context. This clonotype was counted at least ten times. No antigen is known for it. Per-nucleotide qualities are absent, and no much larger clonotype sits a single base away. These data come from a study of T cells in Graves' hyperthyroidism and ophthalmopathy (dated by TCRdb to the late 2010s). Context from the whole study: Peripheral blood samples were taken at the time of initial diagnosis, prior to any treatment. A discovery cohort of about a hundred patients, about 40 with Graves' ophthalmopathy and about 58 with stable Graves' hyperthyroidism, was used to find distinguishing TCR V-J signatures. Prospective prediction of ophthalmopathy was tested in an independent validation cohort consisting of roughly 19 hyperthyroidism patients and more than 15 patients who later progressed to ophthalmopathy. The 95 to 100 discovery patients were randomly split 7:3 into training and test sets. In addition, the study compared T-cell repertoires in thyroid tissue and in blood from about six Graves' hyperthyroidism patients. After blood sampling, hyperthyroidism patients were treated with methimazole at a starting dose of 30 mg daily, and ophthalmopathy patients were treated with high-dose intravenous methylprednisolone. According to the paper, TCR Vbeta CDR3 sequencing was carried out on roughly 130 peripheral blood samples, which came from 40 to 45 ophthalmopathy, 75 or so hyperthyroidism and 17 progressor patients.

What the authors observed across the whole study: No statistical method was used to set the sample size in advance, and investigators knew the group allocation. Most expanded thyroid clonotypes (frequency above 0.001) were also detected in blood, a finding suggesting that blood repertoires may reflect thyroid immune responses. A model built on a 13 V-J signature distinguished ophthalmopathy from stable hyperthyroidism, reaching 85% to 90% sensitivity and under 84% specificity in cross-validation and 80%/75% in testing. In validation, the model predicted progression to ophthalmopathy with approximately 69% sensitivity and approximately 72% specificity, a median of 6.5 months before onset.

The TCR beta CDR3 regions were amplified from RNA transcripts. For the first round of RT-PCR on the TCR CDR3, the HTBI primer set was used together with the Qiagen OneStep RT-PCR kit. The libraries were constructed in a second round of multiplex PCR and then size-selected and purified. The libraries were sequenced on an Illumina HiSeq2000 using paired-end 100 bp reads. Per the authors' processing: SOAPnuke was used to process the raw data, throwing out any read that contained adapters or uncalled bases, had a mean Phred below 15, or lacked an exact constant-primer or identifier match. COPE v1.2.5 was used to merge the high-quality paired reads, and each unique nucleotide sequence was defined as a clonotype. Clonotypes were aligned to IMGT TRBV, TRBD and TRBJ reference segments using MiTCR v1.1. The analysis included only V-J combinations with a frequency above 0.0001, which together covered more than 98% of the repertoires. A TCS score was defined as the ratio between F50 (clonal expansion) and ExV (chaos), using BLOSUM62-based TCRdist between CDR3 peptides within each V-J. Welch's t-statistics and random forest reduced roughly 540 V-J features to fewer than 15, which were used in a naive Bayes classifier (R e1071). Through fastp at Q25 and MiXCR, TCRdb rebuilt clones from the public reads, retaining in-frame beta chains. Rows matching on CDR3 protein sequence are summarized as one entry with the most common DNA and genes. What appears here as the V and J calls and clone size reflects TCRdb's work, not the paper's. The sample table shows 340,000 or so distinct CDR3 sequences, and about 20% are seen once. The top ten hold around 47% of the sample.

A patient counted as having stable Graves' hyperthyroidism if no progression to ophthalmopathy occurred over 18 months of follow-up. The hyperthyroidism patients were between 18 and 65 years old and newly diagnosed, with a disease duration of less than 2 months. Patients with uncontrolled infections, other autoimmune diseases, pregnancy or lactation were excluded. Diagnoses were based on clinical symptoms, serum thyroxine and TRAb, thyroid ultrasound and orbital computed tomography. PBMCs were isolated from more than 8 ml of fresh peripheral blood by Ficoll-Paque density gradient centrifugation. Trizol reagent was used to extract total RNA, and RNA quality was then checked on an Agilent 2100 Bioanalyzer. The specimen sequenced was blood. The TCR sequence derives from a woman between 45 and 65 years old with Graves' hyperthyroidism.

The bases are TGTGCCAGCAACTTGGGACTAGCGGGGGGTGGACAAGAGACCCAGTACTTC. Its protein product is CASNLGLAGGGQETQYF. The receptor chain draws on TRBV12-3 or TRBV12-4 and TRBJ2-5, with 15 bases in between that match TRBD2. V is cut back by 7 bases and J by 2 bases, with 8 bases in the junction unmatched. From the cysteine up to the phenylalanine, the CDR3 has a length of 17 residues. The read is trimmed to its CDR3 DNA, 51 bases read in frame from base 1.